The 5 T cell receptor beta chains below come from one sample, sequenced in a study of cytomegalovirus exposure and HLA in healthy donors. The method was immunoSEQ multiplex PCR; TCRdb's version includes in-frame clones alone and lacks a portion of them. In the table there are under 250,000 clones, just under 90% of which are singletons. Source material: PBMCs. The receptor source for this set is a man between 18 and 35 years old in good health and CMV-seronegative.

This clone has only one observation. V gene TRBV6-5 combines with J gene TRBJ1-6; 8 positions match TRBD1. CDR3 length: 15 amino acids. Germline V gene sequence: CDR1 MNHEY, CDR2 SVGAGI. The ends lost 7 bases at V and 0 bases at J; junction bases unmatched: 2. The CDR3 sequence: CASKDRGSYNSPLHF. In nucleotides, the CDR3 is TGTGCCAGCAAAGACAGGGGCTCCTATAATTCACCCCTCCACTTT.

The chain has TRBV7-2 and TRBJ1-1, with 8 bases matching TRBD1. Germline trimming cut 3 bases from V and 3 bases from J; bases unmatched to any gene: 12. The germline gives CDR1 SGHTA, CDR2 FQGNSA. CDR3 length equals 17 residues. The CDR3: CASSFNTLLRGHTEAFF. The CDR3 DNA reads TGTGCCAGCAGCTTCAACACTTTACTCAGGGGGCACACTGAAGCTTTCTTT.

The chain has TRBV28 and TRBJ2-3, with 8 bases identical to TRBD2. This CDR3 has 15 residues. The germline V gene encodes CDR1 MDHEN and CDR2 SYDVKM. J gave up 1 base and V 6 bases, and 6 bases lay outside the gene matches. The CDR3 DNA sequence: TGTGCCAGCAGGGAAAGCGGGAGAGGCACAGATACGCAGTATTTT. As protein: CASRESGRGTDTQYF.

The rearrangement joins TRBV25-1 to TRBJ2-7; 7 bases align to TRBD1. From germline, CDR1 is MGHDK and CDR2 SYGVNS. V shed 6 bases, J shed 3 bases, and the junction held 11 bases outside the gene matches. The CDR3 loop spans 15 amino acids. The CDR3 protein is CASSPDRVEGYEQYF. The CDR3 DNA reads as TGTGCCAGCAGCCCTGACAGGGTTGAGGGCTACGAGCAGTACTTC.

The V call is TRBV5-4, the J call TRBJ2-1, with 8 nucleotides matching TRBD1. V shed 1 base, J shed 10 bases, and the junction held 7 bases outside the gene matches. CDR3 length: 14 residues. Germline V lookup: CDR1 SGHNT, CDR2 YYREEE (reference sequence). This chain's CDR3 is CASSLSQGAREQFF. DNA for the CDR3: TGTGCCAGCAGCTTGTCCCAGGGGGCTCGGGAGCAGTTCTTC.